A single sample gave rise to the 9 T cell receptor beta chains below, sequenced in a study of T cell changes during pregnancy in multiple sclerosis. Sequencing was performed with immunoSEQ multiplex PCR; in TCRdb, only in-frame clones are kept and a portion is missing. The sample records about 34,000 clones, roughly 90% being singletons. This specimen was CD8+ T cells from peripheral blood mononuclear cells, taken after pregnancy. The receptors were sampled from a female donor with multiple sclerosis, enrolled in a pregnancy study.

V is TRBV4-2 and J is TRBJ2-1; no definite D call. V lost 1 base to trimming and J lost 4 bases, with 11 bases between them. This CDR3 spans 15 amino acids. Looked up from germline, CDR1 is LGHNA and CDR2 is YNFKEQ. CDR3 DNA: TGTGCCAGCAGCCAAGTTCCGGCAGGTTACAATGAGCAGTTCTTC. Protein product: CASSQVPAGYNEQFF.

The CDR3 DNA reads TGTGCCAGCAGCTCCGACGGGGATCAGCCCCAGCATTTT. As protein: CASSSDGDQPQHF. The chain recombines TRBV5-6 with TRBJ1-5; D not resolved. The V end was cut by 3 bases, the J end by 5 bases, with 9 bases between. The CDR3 has 13 residues. The germline V gene has CDR1 SGHDT and CDR2 YYEEEE.

The chain is built from TRBV13 and TRBJ2-5; a weak D match, TRBD2 (7 bases). Germline V gives CDR1 PRHDT, CDR2 FYEKMQ (reference sequence). CDR3 length: 16 residues. Between the trimmed V and J ends, which lost 5 bases and 4 bases, there was a span of 20 bases. CDR3 in amino acids: CASSPLRGGGLETQYF. DNA of the CDR3: TGTGCCAGCAGCCCCCTTCGTGGGGGGGGGCTAGAGACCCAGTACTTC.

The chain is built from TRBV27 and TRBJ2-1; 8 nucleotides agree with TRBD2. The trim removed 2 bases at V and 9 bases at J, leaving 12 bases unmatched. The CDR3 runs to 16 residues. Germline CDR1 MNHEY, CDR2 SMNVEV (reference sequence). CDR3 coding DNA: TGTGCCAGCAGTTTAGCCGCGGGGGGAAGAAAGGGTGAGCAGTTCTTC. As protein: CASSLAAGGRKGEQFF.

The V gene is TRBV4-2, the J gene TRBJ2-2, with 9 bases matching TRBD2. CDR1 and CDR2 (germline): LGHNA, YNFKEQ. V shed 0 bases, J shed 3 bases, and the junction held 5 bases outside the gene matches. This CDR3 spans 17 amino acids. The CDR3 DNA follows: TGTGCCAGCAGCCAAGAAGCTAGCGGGGTTTACACCGGGGAGCTGTTTTTT. It translates to CASSQEASGVYTGELFF.

Comments on this clone: The sample contains more than one DNA sequence encoding this CDR3. V and J are TRBV6-5 and TRBJ2-5; perhaps TRBD2 as D (6 bases). In germline, CDR1 is MNHEY, CDR2 SVGAGI. Trimming shortened V by 2 bases and J by 5 bases, and 9 bases separated the two germline ends. The CDR3 has 13 residues. Here the CDR3 DNA reads TGTGCCAGCAGTTACGCGGGGTGGGAGACCCAGTACTTC. This translates into CASSYAGWETQYF.

The table lists this clone with a count of one. This sequence joins TRBV11-2 and TRBJ2-5; the D gene is possibly TRBD1 (6 bases). The CDR3 has 15 residues. V was cut by 1 base and J by 0 bases, with 9 bases left in between. CDR1 and CDR2 from the germline V gene are SGHAT and FQNNGV. CDR3 coding DNA: TGTGCCAGCAGCTTAGGGACAGCGTACCAAGAGACCCAGTACTTC. It specifies CASSLGTAYQETQYF.

This chain links TRBV11-2 with TRBJ2-7, with D possibly matching TRBD1 (5 bases). The CDR3 is made up of 15 amino acids. V lost 6 bases and J lost 5, with 20 bases in between. CDR1 is SGHAT, CDR2 FQNNGV, per germline. CDR3 residues: CASSSHSRGYDEQYF. Written as DNA, the CDR3 is TGTGCCAGCAGTTCACACAGTAGGGGTTATGACGAGCAGTACTTC.

This chain uses TRBV9 with TRBJ2-7, with D tentatively TRBD1 (5 bases). Germline CDR1 and CDR2: SGDLS and YYNGEE. The V end lost 0 bases, the J end lost 1 base, and 11 bases lay between the germline ends. The CDR3 is 15 residues long. DNA for the CDR3: TGTGCCAGCAGCGTAGATTGGGGCAGTTCCTACGAGCAGTACTTC. This codes for CASSVDWGSSYEQYF.